One sample yielded the 7 T cell receptor beta chains listed below, sequenced in a study of yellow fever vaccine responses in identical twins (dated 2018 in TCRdb). The library relied on RT-PCR. Sequenced on an Illumina HiSeq 2500. The raw public data were reprocessed by TCRdb itself: fastp quality trimming at Q25, MiXCR clonotype calling, in-frame beta chains only. For every CDR3 protein sequence, its rows merge into one entry that carries the most common genes and DNA. This sample holds a few thousand distinct CDR3 sequences; about 80% were observed only once. The ten top clones hold approximately 10% of the sample. The sample in question was T cells from blood (PBMCs), unsorted or a sorted subset (not recorded which), obtained before or after yellow fever vaccination (not recorded which). All receptors derive from a female donor who received the yellow fever vaccine.

The chain carries TRBV29-1 and TRBJ2-1, with a weak D call TRBD1 (6 bases). The V end was cut by 3 bases, the J end by 5 bases, with 8 bases between. This CDR3 region has 12 residues. CDR1 and CDR2 from the germline V gene are SQVTM and ANQGSEA. This CDR3 is CSVDGQNNEQFF. The CDR3 nucleotides read TGCAGCGTTGACGGACAGAACAATGAGCAGTTCTTC.

This sequence joins TRBV12-3 or TRBV12-4 and TRBJ1-2; no firm D call. Trimming left V 3 bases short and J 8 bases short, with 19 bases between. The CDR3 covers 15 residues. The CDR3 protein is CASSLSGQALRGYTF. CDR3 nucleotides: TGTGCCAGCAGTTTGAGTGGGCAGGCCTTGCGGGGCTACACCTTC.

The V call is TRBV12-3 or TRBV12-4, the J call TRBJ2-7, with TRBD1 matching over 7 bases. There are 13 residues in the CDR3. Trimming cost V 5 bases and J 3 bases; bases outside gene matches: 4. CDR3 bases: TGTGCCAGCAGTAGGGGACAGTTCTACGAGCAGTACGTC. Its protein is CASSRGQFYEQYV.

The genes are TRBV10-1 and TRBJ1-2, with unresolved D. Between the trimmed V and J ends, which lost 3 bases and 8 bases, there was a span of 10 bases. Per the germline V gene, CDR1 is WNHNN and CDR2 is SYGVQD (reference sequence). The CDR3 covers 12 residues. CDR3 residues: CASSETRSGYTF. In DNA, the CDR3 is TGCGCCAGCAGTGAAACGCGCTCGGGCTACACCTTC.

The genes are TRBV6-1 and TRBJ2-1; 8 bases fit TRBD1. V trimming: 5 bases; J trimming: 7 bases; junction bases outside the gene matches: 4. Germline lookup yields CDR1 MNHNS and CDR2 SASEGT. This CDR3 has 13 amino acids. As DNA, the CDR3 is TGTGCCAGCAGTCAAGACAGGGGAAATGAGCAGTTCTTC. Translating it yields CASSQDRGNEQFF.

The table lists this clonotype with a few counts. This chain joins TRBV14 and TRBJ1-1; D is uncertain. The CDR3 covers 14 residues. Germline values: CDR1 SGHDN, CDR2 FVKESK. Deletions cut 1 base from V and 0 bases from J, with 6 bases between. CDR3 coding DNA: TGTGCCAGCAGCCAAGGACTTATGAACACTGAAGCTTTCTTT. This gives the protein CASSQGLMNTEAFF.

This clonotype was detected only a few times. The genes are TRBV9 and TRBJ2-3; TRBD1 is a possible D gene (6 bases). This CDR3 has 15 amino acids. The germline V and J ends were trimmed by 4 bases and 2 bases, with 14 bases remaining between them. The germline V gene has CDR1 SGDLS and CDR2 YYNGEE. CDR3: CASSPRDIDTDTQYF. The DNA of the CDR3 is TGTGCCAGCAGCCCTCGGGACATAGACACAGATACGCAGTATTTT.